The next 10 T cell receptor beta chains were all read from a single sample in a study of T cells in Graves' hyperthyroidism and ophthalmopathy. Researchers amplified the TCR beta CDR3 regions from RNA transcripts. During a first-round RT-PCR of the TCR CDR3, the HTBI primer set was used. TCRdb analysed the multiplex PCR reads with MiXCR anew, one entry per CDR3 protein. The sample consists of approximately 330,000 distinct CDR3 sequences, around 20% of them appearing once. Sequenced input: blood. These receptors came from a woman between 50 and 59 years old with Graves' hyperthyroidism.

This clonotype has at least ten counts. The chain has TRBV6-5 and TRBJ2-5; 7 bases align to TRBD1. The V segment lost 2 bases and the J segment 5 bases; nucleotides outside the gene matches: 5. The CDR3 covers 14 residues. Germline CDR1 MNHEY, CDR2 SVGAGI. The DNA of the CDR3 is TGTGCCAGCAGTTACCGACAGGGCCTGGAGACCCAGTACTTC. This codes for CASSYRQGLETQYF.

This clonotype has at least ten counts. The V call is TRBV28, the J call TRBJ2-1; 7 bases map to TRBD2. V was pared by 5 bases and J by 4 bases, with 8 bases of the junction left unmatched. The germline gives CDR1 MDHEN, CDR2 SYDVKM. The CDR3 runs to 15 residues. Here the CDR3 DNA reads TGTGCCAGCAGTATGAATGGGGGGGGTTACAATGAGCAGTTCTTC. Amino acids: CASSMNGGGYNEQFF.

This sequence joins TRBV5-1 and TRBJ2-1, with a possible D match to TRBD2 (5 bases). The germline CDR1 and CDR2 sequences are SGHRS and YFSETQ. The CDR3 covers 14 residues. V shed 2 bases and J shed 6 bases, with 12 bases lying between them. CDR3 DNA: TGCGCCAGCAGCTTCGGCGGGTCCGCCAATGAGCAGTTCTTC. As protein: CASSFGGSANEQFF. Complete variable domain (other parts from reference TRBV5-1 and TRBJ2-1): KAGVTQTPRYLIKTRGQQVTLSCSPISGHRSVSWYQQTPGQGLQFLFEYFSETQRNKGNFPGRFSGRQFSNSRSEMNVSTLELGDSALYLCASSFGGSANEQFFGPGTRLTVL.

This clonotype was recorded at least ten times. The J gene is TRBJ2-5, the V gene TRBV12-3 or TRBV12-4; maybe TRBD2 (5 bases). Trimming pared 2 bases from V and 5 bases from J, leaving 9 bases between. There are 13 residues in the CDR3. This CDR3 reads CASSLRTGETQYF. The CDR3 DNA sequence: TGTGCCAGCAGTTTAAGGACGGGGGAGACCCAGTACTTC.

This clonotype was picked up a small number of times. The genes are TRBV6-4 and TRBJ2-3; tentatively, D is TRBD1 (6 bases). The V gene lost 3 bases and the J gene lost 2 bases, with 9 bases spanning the gap. Per germline, CDR1 MRHNA and CDR2 SNTAGT. The length of the CDR3 is 14 residues. The CDR3 DNA sequence: TGTGCCAGCAGTGAAGGGGACAACACAGATACGCAGTATTTT. This sequence encodes CASSEGDNTDTQYF.

The chain carries TRBV2 and TRBJ1-2; 7 bases fit TRBD1. V lost 6 bases and J lost 8; bases outside the gene matches: 9. CDR1 and CDR2 (germline): SNHLY, FYNNEI. This CDR3 is 13 amino acids long. Here the CDR3 DNA reads TGTGCCAGCAGCGGACTCTTAGGGGGCGGCTACACCTTC. It encodes CASSGLLGGGYTF. Supplemented by reference TRBV2 and TRBJ1-2, the full variable domain reads EPEVTQTPSHQVTQMGQEVILRCVPISNHLYFYWYRQILGQKVEFLVSFYNNEISEKSEIFDDQFSVERPDGSNFTLKIRSTKLEDSAMYFCASSGLLGGGYTFGSGTRLTVV.

The rearrangement links TRBV3-1 to TRBJ2-7; the D is unclear. Germline V CDR1 and CDR2: LGHDT, YNNKEL (reference sequence). The CDR3 sequence is 11 residues long. The ends were cut back, 0 bases at V and 7 bases at J, with 4 bases in the middle. CDR3 nucleotide sequence: TGTGCCAGCAGCCAAGATAGTGAGCAGTACTTC. Its protein product is CASSQDSEQYF.

This clonotype was detected ten times or more. V and J are TRBV9 and TRBJ2-2; 8 nucleotides agree with TRBD2. Per germline, CDR1 SGDLS and CDR2 YYNGEE. The CDR3 is made up of 15 amino acids. Losses at the gene ends were 3 bases for V and 6 bases for J; bases not matched to a gene: 7. CDR3 bases: TGTGCCAGCAGCGGACGGGGGGGCGGCCCCGGGGAGCTGTTTTTT. Amino acids: CASSGRGGGPGELFF.

As concerns this clonotype: Mismatch with germline at one junction end may stem from a read error. The V gene is TRBV11-2, the J gene TRBJ1-2; the D is unclear. The germline V gene has CDR1 SGHAT and CDR2 FQNNGV. CDR3 length equals 13 residues. The CDR3 nucleotides read TGTGCCAGCAGCTCAGTCCAAAACTATGGTTACACCTTC. Encoded protein: CASSSVQNYGYTF.

V is TRBV7-9 and J is TRBJ1-4, with 9 nucleotides matching TRBD1. The CDR3 is made up of 15 amino acids. The V gene's germline CDR1 is SEHNR and CDR2 FQNEAQ (reference sequence). V trimming: 7 bases; J trimming: 8 bases; junction bases outside the gene matches: 11. CDR3 residues: CASTEKGQGREKLFF. DNA for the CDR3: TGTGCCAGCACCGAGAAGGGACAGGGTCGAGAAAAACTGTTTTTT.